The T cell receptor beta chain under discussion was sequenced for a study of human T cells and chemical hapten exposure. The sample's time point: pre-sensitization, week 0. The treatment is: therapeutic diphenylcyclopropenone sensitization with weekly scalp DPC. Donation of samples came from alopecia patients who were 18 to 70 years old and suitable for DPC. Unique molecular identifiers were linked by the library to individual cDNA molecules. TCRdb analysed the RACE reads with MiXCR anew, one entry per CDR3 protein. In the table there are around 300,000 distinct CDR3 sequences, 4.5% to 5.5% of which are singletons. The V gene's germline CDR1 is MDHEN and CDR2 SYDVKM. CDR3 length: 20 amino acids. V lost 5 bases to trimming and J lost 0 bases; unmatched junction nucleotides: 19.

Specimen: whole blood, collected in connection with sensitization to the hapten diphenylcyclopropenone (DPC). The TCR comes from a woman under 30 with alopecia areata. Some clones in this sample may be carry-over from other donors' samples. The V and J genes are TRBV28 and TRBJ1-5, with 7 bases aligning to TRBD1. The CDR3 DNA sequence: TGTGCCAGCAGTCCTTCCAGTCGAGACAGGGACAGTTATAGCAATCAGCCCCAGCATTTT. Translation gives CASSPSSRDRDSYSNQPQHF.